These 5 T cell receptor beta chains originate from one sample sequenced in a study of blood T cell repertoires in COVID-19. Method: immunoSEQ multiplex PCR; TCRdb's copy keeps in-frame clones and lacks some. Found here are roughly 150,000 clones, 80% to 90% of them singletons; the top ten hold roughly 1.9%. The sequenced sample was peripheral blood. These receptors were obtained from a woman over 75 with acute or convalescent COVID-19.

The chain combines TRBV5-1 with TRBJ2-1, with a weak D call TRBD1 (6 bases). V was cut by 0 bases and J by 7 bases, with 8 bases left in between. The CDR3 is made up of 13 amino acids. The germline V gene encodes CDR1 SGHRS and CDR2 YFSETQ. The CDR3 coding sequence is TGCGCCAGCAGCTTGGCCCAGGGGAATGAGCAGTTCTTC. This codes for CASSLAQGNEQFF.

This chain's CDR3 is CASSKDSHEQFF. The DNA of the CDR3 is TGTGCCAGCAGCAAGGACTCCCATGAGCAGTTCTTC. V is TRBV11-2 and J is TRBJ2-1; TRBD2 might be the D (5 bases). Germline CDR1 reads SGHAT; CDR2 reads FQNNGV. CDR3 size: 12 residues. The V and J ends lost 5 bases and 8 bases respectively, with 10 bases between them.

In DNA form, the CDR3 reads TGTGCCAGCAGCTCCCTATACGAGCAGTACTTC. Amino acid sequence: CASSSLYEQYF. The chain carries TRBV7-8 and TRBJ2-7, with unresolved D. Looked up from germline, CDR1 is SGHVS and CDR2 is FQNEAQ. The CDR3 totals 11 residues. Trimming took 4 bases from V and 4 from J, leaving 5 bases between them.

The chain carries TRBV7-6 and TRBJ1-3, with D uncertain. The CDR3 loop spans 17 amino acids. CDR1 is SGHVS and CDR2 is FNYEAQ in the germline V gene. V dropped 1 base and J dropped 1 base, with 14 bases sitting between them. CDR3: CASSLEPGSVSGNTIYF. CDR3 coding DNA: TGTGCCAGCAGCTTAGAACCCGGGTCTGTATCTGGAAACACCATATATTTT.

The rearrangement links TRBV7-8 to TRBJ1-2; D is unresolved. In germline, CDR1 is SGHVS, CDR2 FQNEAQ. The CDR3 runs to 15 residues. The V end was cut by 5 bases, the J end by 4 bases, with 17 bases between. The CDR3 reads CASSLWEDSVYGYTF. The CDR3, as DNA: TGTGCCAGCAGCCTCTGGGAGGACTCCGTCTATGGCTACACCTTC. Full variable domain (outside the CDR3, taken from reference TRBV7-8 and TRBJ1-2): GAGVSQSPRYKVAKRGQDVALRCDPISGHVSLFWYQQALGQGPEFLTYFQNEAQLDKSGLPSDRFFAERPEGSVSTLKIQRTQQEDSAVYLCASSLWEDSVYGYTFGSGTRLTVV.